Below, 23 T cell receptor beta chains from the same sample are listed, as sequenced in a study of shared clonotypes between healthy human individuals (TCRdb year 2020). The library was produced with the immunoSEQ multiplex PCR assay. TCRdb provides this immuneACCESS table in a form limited to in-frame rearrangements. Some clones are lacking; in checked studies, under half of them reflect an unresolved V gene, and why the rest are absent is not known. Across this sample there are over a million clones, with roughly 97% seen only once. The top ten hold approximately 1.1% of the sample. The sample was naive CD4+ T cells sorted from blood. The sample's cell subset or site label is to be understood as: CD45RA+ positively selected. The receptors were sampled from a man between 25 and 39 years old in good health.

Here the CDR3 reads CASSSRTSGPTDTQYF. In DNA, the CDR3 is TGTGCCAGCAGCTCCCGGACTAGCGGGCCCACAGATACGCAGTATTTT. The chain links TRBV5-5 to TRBJ2-3; 11 bases match TRBD2. J gave up 2 bases and V 3 bases, and 5 bases lay outside the gene matches. CDR3 length equals 16 residues. Germline V gives CDR1 SGHKS, CDR2 YYEKEE (reference sequence).

The genes are TRBV28 and TRBJ2-5; D is unresolved. CDR1 is MDHEN, CDR2 SYDVKM, per germline. The CDR3 is 14 amino acids. Trimming cost V 2 bases and J 5 bases, with 12 bases left between them. The CDR3 loop reads CASSLTTHGETQYF. The CDR3 DNA reads TGTGCCAGCAGTTTAACCACCCATGGGGAGACCCAGTACTTC.

V and J are TRBV5-1 and TRBJ1-2, with 9 bases aligning to TRBD1. The CDR3 loop spans 15 amino acids. The germline V gene encodes CDR1 SGHRS and CDR2 YFSETQ. V was pared by 0 bases and J by 4 bases, with 4 bases of the junction left unmatched. The CDR3 DNA reads TGCGCCAGCAGCTTGGTGACAGGGGGGCCCTATGGCTACACCTTC. It specifies CASSLVTGGPYGYTF. Complete variable domain (other parts from reference TRBV5-1 and TRBJ1-2): KAGVTQTPRYLIKTRGQQVTLSCSPISGHRSVSWYQQTPGQGLQFLFEYFSETQRNKGNFPGRFSGRQFSNSRSEMNVSTLELGDSALYLCASSLVTGGPYGYTFGSGTRLTVV.

The rearrangement joins TRBV27 to TRBJ1-2; D unresolved. The germline V and J ends were trimmed by 6 bases and 5 bases, with 22 bases remaining between them. The CDR3 has 16 amino acids. Per the germline V gene, CDR1 is MNHEY and CDR2 is SMNVEV (reference sequence). CDR3 loop: CASSPLFYQFNYGYTF. The CDR3 nucleotides are TGTGCCAGCAGCCCTTTATTCTACCAGTTTAATTATGGCTACACCTTC.

Concerning this clone itself: Different DNA sequences within this sample yield the same CDR3. The V and J genes are TRBV18 and TRBJ2-7; D is unresolved. V lost 0 bases, J lost 0 bases, and 3 bases lay in between. Germline loops: CDR1 KGHSH, CDR2 LQKENI. The CDR3 is made up of 13 amino acids. The CDR3 DNA sequence: TGTGCCAGCTCACCACCAAGCTCCTACGAGCAGTACTTC. This encodes CASSPPSSYEQYF.

The rearrangement links TRBV9 to TRBJ2-2; D is uncertain. Trimming took 0 bases from V and 1 from J, leaving 7 bases between them. The CDR3 is 15 amino acids. Germline values: CDR1 SGDLS, CDR2 YYNGEE. Here the CDR3 DNA reads TGTGCCAGCAGCGTAGCGACTGTGAACACCGGGGAGCTGTTTTTT. This translates into CASSVATVNTGELFF.

In DNA, the CDR3 is TGTGCCAGCAGCCAAGTTGGGGGAAGCCTAACCCAAGAGACCCAGTACTTC. Translated: CASSQVGGSLTQETQYF. The chain joins TRBV14 to TRBJ2-5; D could derive from TRBD1 or TRBD2 (5 bases each). Germline V CDR1 and CDR2: SGHDN, FVKESK. The CDR3 sequence is 17 residues long. V dropped 1 base and J dropped 1 base, with 16 bases sitting between them.

This sequence joins TRBV28 and TRBJ2-6; D gene unclear. This CDR3 region has 16 residues. CDR1 is MDHEN and CDR2 is SYDVKM in the germline V gene. V was shortened by 5 bases and J by 1 base, with 12 bases between the two germline ends. The CDR3, as DNA: TGTGCCAGCAGTACCCGCCCTGGGTCTGGGGCCAACGTCCTGACTTTC. This gives the protein CASSTRPGSGANVLTF.

V usage is TRBV2 and J usage is TRBJ2-7; TRBD2 matches at 7 bases. V shed 6 bases and J 4 bases; nucleotides not matched to a gene: 15. CDR1 and CDR2 from the germline V gene are SNHLY and FYNNEI. The CDR3 is 16 residues long. The CDR3 loop is CASRPGGASGGYEQYF. The DNA of the CDR3 is TGTGCCAGCAGGCCTGGTGGGGCTAGCGGAGGATACGAGCAGTACTTC.

The rearrangement uses TRBV10-1 and TRBJ2-7, with 9 bases identical to TRBD2. The V segment lost 4 bases and the J segment 5 bases; nucleotides outside the gene matches: 12. The CDR3 is 16 residues long. The germline V gene encodes CDR1 WNHNN and CDR2 SYGVQD (reference sequence). The CDR3 sequence: CASSGRKASGTNEQYF. The CDR3 region has the DNA TGCGCCAGCAGTGGGAGGAAGGCTAGCGGGACAAACGAGCAGTACTTC.

The chain uses TRBV29-1 and TRBJ2-5, with a possible D match to TRBD2 (5 bases). Germline V gives CDR1 SQVTM, CDR2 ANQGSEA. The ends were cut back, 6 bases at V and 2 bases at J, with 16 bases in the middle. The length of the CDR3 is 14 residues. CDR3 nucleotide sequence: TGCAGCGTGTCCGAGGGTACTATTCAAGAGACCCAGTACTTC. Amino acids: CSVSEGTIQETQYF.

This chain uses TRBV7-2 with TRBJ2-1, with 8 bases that match TRBD2. The CDR3 spans 17 residues. Per germline, CDR1 SGHTA and CDR2 FQGNSA. V lost 5 bases to trimming and J lost 7 bases; unmatched junction nucleotides: 16. The CDR3 region is CASSTSLAAGESNEQFF. The CDR3, as DNA: TGTGCCAGCAGCACCTCACTTGCAGCGGGAGAGTCGAATGAGCAGTTCTTC.

The chain links TRBV4-1 to TRBJ2-1; 7 nucleotides line up with TRBD2. The germline V gene encodes CDR1 MGHRA and CDR2 YSYEKL. J lost 0 bases, V lost 1 base, and 12 bases had no gene match. The CDR3 is 19 residues long. The CDR3 region is CASSQASSGIKSSYNEQFF. The CDR3 nucleotides are TGCGCCAGCAGCCAAGCCTCTAGCGGAATAAAAAGCTCCTACAATGAGCAGTTCTTC.

V usage is TRBV19 and J usage is TRBJ2-4; perhaps D is TRBD1 or TRBD2 (5 bases each). The V end lost 5 bases, the J end lost 3 bases, and 20 bases lay between the germline ends. Germline V lookup: CDR1 LNHDA, CDR2 SQIVND (reference sequence). CDR3 size: 17 residues. CDR3 sequence reads: CASSPDQGSSGKNIQYF. The CDR3 DNA reads TGTGCCAGTAGTCCAGACCAGGGATCGAGCGGCAAAAACATTCAGTACTTC.

The rearrangement uses TRBV11-3 and TRBJ2-2; no definite D call. From germline, CDR1 is SGHNT and CDR2 YENEEA. V lost 5 bases to trimming and J lost 2 bases, with 12 bases between them. The CDR3 covers 15 residues. The CDR3 loop reads CASSLGFGNTGELFF. The DNA for the CDR3 is TGTGCCAGCAGCCTAGGCTTCGGTAACACCGGGGAGCTGTTTTTT.

V gene TRBV5-1 combines with J gene TRBJ1-2, with D possibly TRBD1 on 6 matching bases. CDR1 is SGHRS, CDR2 YFSETQ, per germline. This CDR3 is built from 14 residues. The V gene lost 0 bases and the J gene lost 6 bases, with 12 bases spanning the gap. CDR3 DNA sequence: TGCGCCAGCAGCTTGGCAGGGGTCTTACATGGCTACACCTTC. This encodes CASSLAGVLHGYTF. Filled out from reference TRBV5-1 and TRBJ1-2, the complete variable domain reads KAGVTQTPRYLIKTRGQQVTLSCSPISGHRSVSWYQQTPGQGLQFLFEYFSETQRNKGNFPGRFSGRQFSNSRSEMNVSTLELGDSALYLCASSLAGVLHGYTFGSGTRLTVV.

This rearrangement joins TRBV2 to TRBJ2-1, with D unresolved. From germline, CDR1 is SNHLY and CDR2 FYNNEI. The CDR3 contains 17 residues. V was trimmed by 7 bases and J by 1 base, leaving 20 bases between them. The CDR3 reads CASTGQLLVTSYNEQFF. CDR3 DNA sequence: TGTGCCAGCACTGGGCAGTTGCTCGTTACTTCCTACAATGAGCAGTTCTTC.

The V gene is TRBV6-5, the J gene TRBJ2-7, with D perhaps matching TRBD1 (7 bases). The V and J ends lost 6 bases and 3 bases respectively, with 9 bases between them. The CDR3 has 12 amino acids. The germline V gene has CDR1 MNHEY and CDR2 SVGAGI. The CDR3 spells CASSQGGYEQYF. DNA of the CDR3: TGTGCCAGCAGCCAGGGGGGCTACGAGCAGTACTTC.

The chain links TRBV7-2 to TRBJ2-7; D uncertain. The CDR3 contains 14 residues. V lost 0 bases and J lost 4, with 10 bases in between. Germline V lookup: CDR1 SGHTA, CDR2 FQGNSA. The CDR3 here is CASSLAVELYEQYF. The CDR3 DNA follows: TGTGCCAGCAGCTTAGCAGTGGAACTTTACGAGCAGTACTTC.

This clone was detected only a few times. V is TRBV14 and J is TRBJ2-2; 9 bases are shared with TRBD2. This CDR3 region has 19 residues. CDR1 is SGHDN, CDR2 FVKESK, per germline. The ends lost 1 base at V and 1 base at J; junction bases unmatched: 10. As DNA, the CDR3 is TGTGCCAGCAGCCAAGTCGCGGGAGGGCCTCATTGGAACACCGGGGAGCTGTTTTTT. Translation gives CASSQVAGGPHWNTGELFF.

This rearrangement joins TRBV29-1 to TRBJ2-2; 9 bases line up with TRBD1. Germline-derived CDR1 and CDR2 are SQVTM and ANQGSEA. Unmatched junction bases numbered 5, after V lost 5 bases and J lost 4 bases. The CDR3 totals 14 residues. The CDR3 here is CSVRRTGATGELFF. CDR3 nucleotides: TGCAGCGTTCGGAGGACAGGGGCCACCGGGGAGCTGTTTTTT.

The CDR3 bases are TGTGCCAGCAGCATTCGGCCGGGACAGGTAAACACCGGGGAGCTGTTTTTT. Its protein product is CASSIRPGQVNTGELFF. The chain is built from TRBV21-1 and TRBJ2-2; the D call TRBD1 from the table was never checked on the DNA. TRBV21-1 is tagged as a pseudogene. CDR3 size: 17 residues.

The chain joins TRBV19 to TRBJ2-7; TRBD1 agrees at 8 bases. CDR3 length: 13 amino acids. Germline V gene lookup returns CDR1 LNHDA and CDR2 SQIVND (reference sequence). V lost 2 bases and J lost 7; bases outside the gene matches: 4. CDR3 sequence: CASSIRTGSEQYF. For the CDR3, the DNA is TGTGCCAGTAGTATAAGGACAGGGAGTGAGCAGTACTTC.